This is a list of T cell receptor beta chains from one sample in a study of regulatory T cells in long-lasting Graves disease. One entry per CDR3 protein, called by TCRdb with MiXCR from the multiplex PCR reads. Among 550,000 to 600,000 distinct CDR3 sequences, about 15% were seen once, and the ten largest hold about 12%. The same sample was also studied in work on T cells in Graves' hyperthyroidism and ophthalmopathy.

Sequences were derived from peripheral blood mononuclear cells (PBMCs), sampled at new diagnosis, from a patient treated with antithyroid drugs. The source is a man aged 18 to 30 with Graves disease. CDR3s include the opening cysteine and the closing phenylalanine or tryptophan. The order of the fields is D gene, clone size, V gene, J gene, CDR3 DNA, CDR3 protein. D genes are given only for firm matches. Size is stated for part of the rows, as once, few or many counts, or as a class when the clone is expanded.

TRBD1,few,TRBV5-1,TRBJ1-6,TGCGCCAGCAGTACAGACCGGGACAGGGGAGGGAATTCACCCCTCCACTTT,CASSTDRDRGGNSPLHF
NA,many,TRBV10-3,TRBJ1-5,TGTGCCATCAGTGAGGAAACACGAATTCAGCCCCAGCATTTT,CAISEETRIQPQHF
TRBD1,NA,TRBV6-5,TRBJ1-2,TGTGCCAGCAGTTACTCGACACAGGGGGCGCATCATTACGGCTACACCTTC,CASSYSTQGAHHYGYTF
TRBD2,NA,TRBV10-2,TRBJ2-7,TGCGCCAGCCGACTAGCAGAATACTACGAGCAGTACTTC,CASRLAEYYEQYF
NA,many,TRBV6-1,TRBJ1-2,TGTGCCAGCAGATCCCTTGGACACGACTATGGCTACACCTTC,CASRSLGHDYGYTF
TRBD2,many,TRBV28,TRBJ2-1,TGTGCCAGCAGACCCTTTAGCGGGAGCTCCTACAATGAGCAGTTCTTC,CASRPFSGSSYNEQFF
NA,few,TRBV9,TRBJ1-1,TGTGCCAGCAGCGTAGGTGGGGCCGGACTGAACACTGAAGCTTTCTTT,CASSVGGAGLNTEAFF
NA,NA,TRBV7-3,TRBJ1-1,TGTGCCAGCAGCTTAACGGGGGACGGGAACACTGAAGCTTTCTTT,CASSLTGDGNTEAFF
NA,NA,TRBV19,TRBJ2-7,TGTGCCAGTAGTCAAGAGGGGATCTCCTACGAGCAGTACTTC,CASSQEGISYEQYF
NA,NA,TRBV5-5,TRBJ2-1,TGTGCCAGCAGCTACAGGGCCCTCTCCTACAATGAGCAGTTCTTC,CASSYRALSYNEQFF
NA,few,TRBV9,TRBJ2-5,TGTGCCAGCAGCGTAGATAGCGAGACCCAGTACTTC,CASSVDSETQYF
NA,NA,TRBV12-3/TRBV12-4,TRBJ1-2,TGTGCCAGCAGTTTAGTTGGGTGGGACGGGGGCTACACCTTC,CASSLVGWDGGYTF
TRBD2,many,TRBV7-2,TRBJ2-7,TGTGCCAGCACCAAATCCTGGACTAGCGGGTCCAACGAGCAGTACTTC,CASTKSWTSGSNEQYF
NA,many,TRBV3-1,TRBJ2-7,TGTGCCAGCAGCCAAGTTCGGGCGACCCTCTCCTACGAGCAGTACTTC,CASSQVRATLSYEQYF
NA,NA,TRBV11-2,TRBJ2-1,TGTGCCGGCACCCGAACTGGGCTGATGAACAATGAGCAGTTCTTC,CAGTRTGLMNNEQFF
NA,many,TRBV12-3/TRBV12-4,TRBJ1-1,TGTGCCAGCACCTCACAAATGGGCACTGAAGCTTTCTTT,CASTSQMGTEAFF
TRBD2,few,TRBV20-1,TRBJ2-1,TGCAGTGCTAGGGTCTCTAGCGGGAGGGACTCCTACAATGAGCAGTTCTTC,CSARVSSGRDSYNEQFF
TRBD1,NA,TRBV20-1,TRBJ1-2,TGCAGTGCTACCGGGACAGGTATCCGCTACACCTTC,CSATGTGIRYTF
TRBD1,many,TRBV5-1,TRBJ2-3,TGCGCCAGCAGCCTGGACAGGCCTAGCACAGATACGCAGTATTTT,CASSLDRPSTDTQYF
NA,many,TRBV12-3/TRBV12-4,TRBJ1-5,TGTGCCAGCAGCAGGGTCAATCAGCCCCAGCATTTT,CASSRVNQPQHF
NA,NA,TRBV4-2,TRBJ1-4,TGTGCCAGCACCATAGAAGCGGGTGATGAAAAACTGTTTTTT,CASTIEAGDEKLFF
NA,NA,TRBV13,TRBJ2-4,TGTGCCAGCAGCTTAAAGGGAGTGGGGTCCAAAAACATTCAGTACTTC,CASSLKGVGSKNIQYF
NA,many,TRBV20-1,TRBJ2-7,TGCAGTGCTAGAGATCCAGGGTTGCACGAGCAGTACTTC,CSARDPGLHEQYF
NA,NA,TRBV28,TRBJ2-2,TGTGCCAGCTCACCACTCGGGAGAAACACCGGGGAGCTGTTTTTT,CASSPLGRNTGELFF
NA,many,TRBV7-6,TRBJ2-7,TGTGCCAGCAGTACCCACGGACGATACGAGCAGTACTTC,CASSTHGRYEQYF
NA,many,TRBV3-1,TRBJ1-4,TGTGCCAGCAGCCTCACAGGGACAACTAATGAAAAACTGTTTTTT,CASSLTGTTNEKLFF
TRBD1,few,TRBV19,TRBJ2-7,TGTGCCAGTAGTATCGGGACAGAGTACTACGAGCAGTACTTC,CASSIGTEYYEQYF
NA,once,TRBV9,TRBJ2-6,TGTGCCAGCAGTACCTCCAGGGAGGCGGTTACTGGGGCCAACGTCCTGACTTTC,CASSTSREAVTGANVLTF
NA,many,TRBV27,TRBJ2-3,TGTGCCAGCAGTACAACCGGGTCTCGTTTAGATACGCAGTATTTT,CASSTTGSRLDTQYF
TRBD1,few,TRBV9,TRBJ2-5,TGTGCCAGCAGCTCCGACAGGGAAGAGACCCAGTACTTC,CASSSDREETQYF
NA,NA,TRBV7-9,TRBJ2-4,TGTGCCAGCAGCCCCCCCTCCGGGATGATAAAAAACATTCAGTACTTC,CASSPPSGMIKNIQYF
TRBD1,few,TRBV6-2/TRBV6-3,TRBJ2-2,TGTGCCAGCAGTCGGACAGGGGGCGTGTATGGCGGGGAGCTGTTTTTT,CASSRTGGVYGGELFF
NA,many,TRBV2,TRBJ1-2,TGTGCCAGCAGTGAGGTGGTTTATGGCTACACCTTC,CASSEVVYGYTF
NA,NA,TRBV4-2,TRBJ1-2,TGTGCCAGCAACCCCGGGGCACCCGCTAACTATGGCTACACCTTC,CASNPGAPANYGYTF
TRBD1,many,TRBV15,TRBJ1-5,TGTGCCACCAGCAGAGCCCGAGGACAGGGGGGCTCGGCCCAGCATTTT,CATSRARGQGGSAQHF
NA,NA,TRBV5-1,TRBJ2-1,TGCGCCAGCAGCTTGCCCGGGGACCACCTAGTATATGAGCAGTTCTTC,CASSLPGDHLVYEQFF
NA,NA,TRBV20-1,TRBJ2-1,TGCAGTGCAGCGCCCGGGAGTAACGATGAGCAGTTCTTC,CSAAPGSNDEQFF
NA,many,TRBV12-3/TRBV12-4,TRBJ2-7,TGTGCCAGCAGTGAGGGACTCCACGAGCAGTACTTC,CASSEGLHEQYF
NA,NA,TRBV19,TRBJ2-2,TGTGCCAGTAGTTCCACAGGGTTCGGGGAGCTGTTTTTT,CASSSTGFGELFF
NA,few,TRBV29-1,TRBJ1-1,TGCAGCGTTGCCCCCGGGTCCTACACTGAAGCTTTCTTT,CSVAPGSYTEAFF
NA,NA,TRBV4-2,TRBJ1-1,TGTGCCAGCAGCCAAGATAGTATGTCGGCCACGCGGAACACTGAAGCTTTCTTT,CASSQDSMSATRNTEAFF
TRBD2,NA,TRBV12-3/TRBV12-4,TRBJ2-1,TGTGCCAGCGGCCCTGCTAGCGGGAGTACTGAGTTCTTC,CASGPASGSTEFF
NA,NA,TRBV20-1,TRBJ2-1,TGCAGCCAAACAGCGAGCTCCTACAATGAGCAGTTCTTC,CSQTASSYNEQFF
TRBD2,NA,TRBV19,TRBJ2-1,TGTGCCAGTAGCCTACGGCTAGCGGGAGGAACAGAGCAGTTCTTC,CASSLRLAGGTEQFF
TRBD2,NA,TRBV19,TRBJ2-3,TGTGCCAGTAGTTCGGGACTAGCGGGAGCGGTAGATACGCAGTATTTT,CASSSGLAGAVDTQYF
NA,few,TRBV7-9,TRBJ2-2,TGTGCCAGCACCAATAAGGCCGGGGAGCTGTTTTTT,CASTNKAGELFF
TRBD1,few,TRBV10-3,TRBJ2-1,TGTGCCATCAGCACCGGGACAGGAGCCTACAATGAGCAGTTCTTC,CAISTGTGAYNEQFF
NA,NA,TRBV5-4,TRBJ1-2,TGTGCCAGCAGCCTCGCTGGCGGGGGCAGTAACTATGGCTACACCTTC,CASSLAGGGSNYGYTF
TRBD2,NA,TRBV20-1,TRBJ2-7,TGCAGTGCTAGAGATTCCTTGGGGAGGGGCGAGCAGTACTTC,CSARDSLGRGEQYF
TRBD2,few,TRBV10-3,TRBJ2-1,TGTGCCATCAGTGCGAGGCGGGAGGCCTCCTACAATGAGCAGTTCTTC,CAISARREASYNEQFF